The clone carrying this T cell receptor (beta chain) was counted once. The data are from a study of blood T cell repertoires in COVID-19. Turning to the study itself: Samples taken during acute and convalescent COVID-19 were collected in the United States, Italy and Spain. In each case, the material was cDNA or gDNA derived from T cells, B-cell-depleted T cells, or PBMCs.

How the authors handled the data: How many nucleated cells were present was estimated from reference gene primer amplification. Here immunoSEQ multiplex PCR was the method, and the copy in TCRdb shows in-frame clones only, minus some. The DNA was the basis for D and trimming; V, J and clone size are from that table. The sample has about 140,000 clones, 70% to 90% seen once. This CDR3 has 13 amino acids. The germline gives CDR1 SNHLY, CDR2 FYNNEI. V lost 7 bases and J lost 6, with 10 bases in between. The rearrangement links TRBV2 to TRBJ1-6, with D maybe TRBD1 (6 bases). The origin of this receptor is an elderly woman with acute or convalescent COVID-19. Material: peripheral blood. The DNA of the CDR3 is TGTGCCAGCATATGGACAGCTAATTCACCCCTCCACTTT. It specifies CASIWTANSPLHF.